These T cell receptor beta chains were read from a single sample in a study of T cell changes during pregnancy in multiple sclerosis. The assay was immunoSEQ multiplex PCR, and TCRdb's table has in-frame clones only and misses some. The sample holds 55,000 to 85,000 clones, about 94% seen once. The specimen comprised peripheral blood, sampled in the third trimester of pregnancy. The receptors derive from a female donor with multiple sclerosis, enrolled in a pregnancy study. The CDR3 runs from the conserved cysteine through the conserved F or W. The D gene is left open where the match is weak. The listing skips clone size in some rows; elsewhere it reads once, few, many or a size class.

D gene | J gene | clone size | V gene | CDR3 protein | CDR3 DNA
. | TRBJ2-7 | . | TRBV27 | CASSPLTTYEQYF | TGTGCCAGCAGTCCCCTAACGACCTACGAGCAGTACTTC
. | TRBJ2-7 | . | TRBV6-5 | CASSYSRDWSYEQYF | TGTGCCAGCAGTTACTCTAGAGACTGGTCCTACGAGCAGTACTTC
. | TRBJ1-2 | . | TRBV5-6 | CASSLNGYGYTF | TGTGCCAGCAGCTTAAACGGTTATGGCTACACCTTC
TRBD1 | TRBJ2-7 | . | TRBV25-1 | CASSRRGQGNHEQYF | TGTGCCAGCAGCCGAAGGGGACAGGGGAACCACGAGCAGTACTTC
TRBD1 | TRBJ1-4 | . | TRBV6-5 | CASSPPGTAEKLFF | TGTGCCAGCAGTCCCCCCGGGACAGCCGAAAAACTGTTTTTT
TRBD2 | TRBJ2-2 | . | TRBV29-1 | CSARLAGGPTGELFF | TGCAGCGCTCGACTAGCGGGGGGACCCACCGGGGAGCTGTTTTTT
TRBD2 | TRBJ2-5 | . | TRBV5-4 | CACSRGGQETQYF | TGTGCCTGTTCCCGGGGGGGCCAAGAGACCCAGTACTTC
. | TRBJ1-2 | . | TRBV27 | CATQGGYGYTF | TGTGCCACCCAGGGAGGCTATGGCTACACCTTC
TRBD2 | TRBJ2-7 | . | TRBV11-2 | CASSRGLAGGQRGLEQYF | TGTGCCAGCAGCCGGGGACTAGCGGGGGGGCAACGTGGGCTCGAGCAGTACTTC
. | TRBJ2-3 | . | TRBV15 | CATSRGLDTQYF | TGTGCCACCAGCAGAGGACTCGATACGCAGTATTTT
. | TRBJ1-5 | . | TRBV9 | CASSVDPRLNQPQHF | TGTGCCAGCAGCGTAGATCCGAGGTTGAATCAGCCCCAGCATTTT
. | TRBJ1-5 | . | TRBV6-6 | CASSPARGEPQHF | TGTGCCAGCAGCCCGGCTAGAGGTGAGCCCCAGCATTTT
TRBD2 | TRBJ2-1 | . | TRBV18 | CASSPNPGLAGVIYNEQFF | TGTGCCAGCTCACCAAACCCCGGACTAGCGGGGGTAATCTACAATGAGCAGTTCTTC
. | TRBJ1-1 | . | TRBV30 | CAWTLAGALWNTEAFF | TGTGCCTGGACCCTAGCAGGGGCCCTCTGGAACACTGAAGCTTTCTTT
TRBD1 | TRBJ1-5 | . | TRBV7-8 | CASSYRDRVNQPQHF | TGTGCCAGCAGCTACCGGGACAGGGTCAATCAGCCCCAGCATTTT
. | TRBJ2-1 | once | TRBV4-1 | CASSQVPRAREEQFF | TGCGCCAGCAGCCAAGTCCCCCGGGCCAGGGAAGAGCAGTTCTTC
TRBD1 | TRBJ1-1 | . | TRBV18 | CASSLQGMNTEAFF | TGTGCCAGCTCGCTACAGGGGATGAACACTGAAGCTTTCTTT
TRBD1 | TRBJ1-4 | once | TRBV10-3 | CAISDTDRGREKLFF | TGTGCCATCAGTGACACCGACAGGGGGAGGGAAAAACTGTTTTTT
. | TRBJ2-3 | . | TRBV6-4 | CASSEQGGTDTQYF | TGTGCCAGCAGTGAACAGGGAGGCACAGATACGCAGTATTTT
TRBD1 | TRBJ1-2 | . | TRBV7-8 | CASSPPGTGGHGYTF | TGTGCCAGCAGCCCTCCCGGGACAGGGGGCCATGGCTACACCTTC
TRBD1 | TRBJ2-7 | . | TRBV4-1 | CASSQAPWTGGQSFSYEQYF | TGCGCCAGCAGCCAGGCTCCATGGACAGGGGGCCAATCATTCTCCTACGAGCAGTACTTC
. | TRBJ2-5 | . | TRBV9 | CACTGRPRLGETQYF | TGTGCCTGTACTGGGAGGCCCCGGTTGGGGGAGACCCAGTACTTC
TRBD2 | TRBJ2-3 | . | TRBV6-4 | CASSTGTSGGADTQYF | TGTGCCAGCAGTACCGGGACTAGCGGGGGGGCAGATACGCAGTATTTT
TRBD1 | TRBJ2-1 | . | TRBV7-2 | CASSLNRTGTYNEQFF | TGTGCCAGCAGCTTAAACCGGACAGGGACCTACAATGAGCAGTTCTTC
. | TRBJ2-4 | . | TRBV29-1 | CSVEDLGGAKNIQYF | TGCAGCGTTGAAGATCTGGGGGGAGCCAAAAACATTCAGTACTTC
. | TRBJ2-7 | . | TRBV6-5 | CASSYITSSYEQYF | TGTGCCAGCAGTTACATCACGAGCTCCTACGAGCAGTACTTC
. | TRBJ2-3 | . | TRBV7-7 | CASSLGYTDTQYF | TGTGCCAGCAGCTTAGGCTACACAGATACGCAGTATTTT
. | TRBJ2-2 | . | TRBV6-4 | CASSDPGAGELFF | TGTGCCAGCAGTGATCCGGGGGCCGGGGAGCTGTTTTTT
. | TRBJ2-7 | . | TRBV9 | CASSPETDRDEQYF | TGTGCCAGCAGCCCAGAGACAGACCGAGACGAGCAGTACTTC
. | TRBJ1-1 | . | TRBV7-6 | CASSLENIMNTEAFF | TGTGCCAGCAGCTTAGAGAACATAATGAACACTGAAGCTTTCTTT
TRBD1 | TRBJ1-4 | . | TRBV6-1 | CASSGLDRTNEKLFF | TGTGCCAGCAGTGGGCTGGACAGGACTAATGAAAAACTGTTTTTT
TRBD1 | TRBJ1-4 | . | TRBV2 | CASAGGANEKLFF | TGTGCCAGCGCAGGGGGCGCGAATGAAAAACTGTTTTTT
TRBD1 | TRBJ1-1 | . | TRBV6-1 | CASALDRVRTEAFF | TGTGCCAGCGCTCTCGACAGGGTCCGCACTGAAGCTTTCTTT
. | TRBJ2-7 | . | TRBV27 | CASRSQGSYEQYF | TGTGCCAGCCGTTCTCAGGGGTCCTACGAGCAGTACTTC
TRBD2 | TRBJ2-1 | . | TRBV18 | CASSPGRAGYNEQFF | TGTGCCAGCTCACCGGGGAGGGCAGGTTACAATGAGCAGTTCTTC
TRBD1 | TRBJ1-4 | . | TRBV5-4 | CASSLSRDRGQGEKLFF | TGTGCCAGCAGCCTTTCCCGGGACAGGGGGCAGGGAGAAAAACTGTTTTTT
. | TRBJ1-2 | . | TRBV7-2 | CASSSLGLNGYTF | TGTGCCAGCAGCTCCCTGGGCCTGAATGGCTACACCTTC